This TCR beta chain derives from a study of blood T cells in healthy people across ages. Study-level results: With donor CMV status unknown, expanded clonotype changes were possibly confounded.

Primed by a sample-barcoded 5' primer and a J-beta primer mix, a second PCR proceeded for 7 to 11 cycles. TCRdb redid the calling of the 5' RACE reads with MiXCR, one entry per CDR3 protein. The table shows 540,000 or so distinct CDR3 sequences, with roughly 43% occurring only once. Details on this clonotype: Its antigen is still unknown. A read error may explain this, as a much larger clone is one base away.

The sequenced sample consisted of blood. This clonotype was sampled from a man older than 75 in good health.

The CDR3 reads CASSYQGAVANEQFF. In DNA form, the CDR3 reads TGTGCCAGCAGTTACCAGGGGGCGGTAGCAAATGAGCAGTTCTTC. This rearrangement joins TRBV6-5 to TRBJ2-1; 8 bases map to TRBD1. The CDR3 spans 15 residues. V lost 2 bases and J lost 7; bases outside the gene matches: 7. Germline loops: CDR1 MNHEY, CDR2 SVGAGI.